The 28 T cell receptor beta chains reported below all come from one sample, sequenced in a study of blood T cell repertoires in COVID-19. Sequencing used immunoSEQ multiplex PCR; TCRdb keeps in-frame clones, though not all of them. The table has approximately 400,000 clones, approximately 80% seen once. Sequencing was done on a sample of peripheral blood. These receptors all come from a human donor with acute or convalescent COVID-19. The donor label of this sample is uncertain.

The gene calls are TRBV6-5 and TRBJ2-7; tentatively, D is TRBD2 (7 bases). Trimming removed 4 bases at V and 8 bases at J, with 9 bases between. The CDR3 totals 11 residues. Germline V gene lookup returns CDR1 MNHEY and CDR2 SVGAGI. CDR3 coding DNA: TGTGCCAGCAGTTCGGGGGGCCAGCAGTACTTC. It is translated as CASSSGGQQYF.

The chain carries TRBV27 and TRBJ2-1; 11 bases align to TRBD2. This CDR3 has 15 residues. The V segment lost 2 bases and the J segment 4 bases; nucleotides outside the gene matches: 1. Germline V gene data show CDR1 as MNHEY and CDR2 as SMNVEV (reference sequence). The CDR3 DNA is TGTGCCAGCAGTTTAGGGACTAGCGGATACAATGAGCAGTTCTTC. Amino acids: CASSLGTSGYNEQFF.

V gene TRBV19 combines with J gene TRBJ2-7, with TRBD2 matching 9 bases. This CDR3 spans 15 amino acids. The germline V gene has CDR1 LNHDA and CDR2 SQIVND (reference sequence). With 7 bases clipped from V and 2 bases from J, the junction kept 9 bases outside the gene matches. The CDR3 reads CASTLIAGGPYEQYF. Written as DNA, the CDR3 is TGTGCCAGTACCCTCATTGCGGGAGGGCCCTACGAGCAGTACTTC.

This clone has just a few counts. The J gene is TRBJ1-1, the V gene TRBV5-1, with D uncertain. V lost 0 bases to trimming and J lost 5 bases, with 11 bases between them. CDR3 length: 14 residues. Germline V gene data show CDR1 as SGHRS and CDR2 as YFSETQ. The CDR3, as DNA: TGCGCCAGCAGCTTGGCCGGGGTGGGGACTGAAGCTTTCTTT. This encodes CASSLAGVGTEAFF.

This clone was observed a handful of times. The chain has TRBV29-1 and TRBJ1-1; D not certain. In germline, CDR1 is SQVTM, CDR2 ANQGSEA. The germline V and J ends were trimmed by 0 bases and 9 bases, with 17 bases remaining between them. CDR3 length: 14 residues. The CDR3 sequence: CSVEDRSRQFKAFF. As DNA, the CDR3 is TGCAGCGTTGAAGATCGATCCAGACAATTTAAAGCTTTCTTT. Looking up the rest from reference TRBV29-1 and TRBJ1-1 gives the full variable domain: SAVISQKPSRDICQRGTSLTIQCQVDSQVTMMFWYRQQPGQSLTLIATANQGSEATYESGFVIDKFPISRPNLTFSTLTVSNMSPEDSSIYLCSVEDRSRQFKAFFGQGTRLTVV.

The CDR3 loop is CASSVGGASAYNEQFF. For the CDR3, the DNA is TGTGCCAGCAGCGTGGGAGGAGCGTCAGCCTACAATGAGCAGTTCTTC. The chain uses TRBV5-4 and TRBJ2-1; D may be TRBD2 (6 bases). V lost 4 bases and J 2 bases, leaving 16 bases between the germline ends. Germline CDR1 is SGHNT and CDR2 is YYREEE (reference sequence). This CDR3 comprises 16 residues.

This chain links TRBV9 with TRBJ1-1; the D gene is possibly TRBD1 (6 bases). Trimming took off 5 bases at V and 10 bases at J, with 21 bases between the two ends. The CDR3 consists of 14 residues. Germline V gene data show CDR1 as SGDLS and CDR2 as YYNGEE. CDR3 bases: TGTGCCAGCAGTGGCCATCCCACAGGGATCGGAGCTTTCTTT. This sequence encodes CASSGHPTGIGAFF.

V usage is TRBV12-3 or TRBV12-4 and J usage is TRBJ2-6, with D uncertain. This CDR3 spans 13 amino acids. With 6 bases removed from V and 1 base from J, the gap between germline ends came to 4 bases. The CDR3 DNA reads TGTGCCAGCAGAACATCTGGGGCCAACGTCCTGACTTTC. This translates into CASRTSGANVLTF.

The V call is TRBV7-9, the J call TRBJ2-7, with 7 bases lining up with TRBD1. With 6 bases clipped from V and 0 bases from J, the junction kept 17 bases outside the gene matches. The CDR3 totals 18 residues. Germline V gene lookup returns CDR1 SEHNR and CDR2 FQNEAQ (reference sequence). CDR3 in DNA: TGTGCCAGCAGTTTTCAACGAACCCGGGACAGAATCTCCTACGAGCAGTACTTC. Translated: CASSFQRTRDRISYEQYF.

The CDR3 DNA reads TGTGCCAGCAGCTTCAGAGGGCCACCCTACAATGAGCAGTTCTTC. Its protein product is CASSFRGPPYNEQFF. This chain links TRBV7-9 with TRBJ2-1, with D possibly matching TRBD2 (5 bases). Per the germline V gene, CDR1 is SEHNR and CDR2 is FQNEAQ (reference sequence). V was clipped by 3 bases and J by 2 bases, with 11 bases between them. CDR3 length equals 15 residues.

V and J are TRBV3-1 (or the pseudogene TRBV3-2) and TRBJ2-1, with D maybe TRBD2 (5 bases). CDR3 length equals 13 residues. In germline, CDR1 is LGHDT, CDR2 YNNKEL (reference sequence). V lost 5 bases to trimming and J lost 6 bases, with 11 bases between them. The CDR3 nucleotides are TGTGCCAGCAGCGGGAGCCGAGGCAATGAGCAGTTCTTC. Residues: CASSGSRGNEQFF.

The chain joins TRBV6-6 to TRBJ2-7; 11 nucleotides agree with TRBD2. V was clipped by 9 bases and J by 5 bases; unmatched bases: 9. There are 14 residues in the CDR3. Per the germline V gene, CDR1 is MNHNY and CDR2 is SVGAGI (reference sequence). In DNA, the CDR3 is TGTGCCAGTTCCCTGACTAGCGGGGCCAACGAGCAGTACTTC. Translating gives CASSLTSGANEQYF.

V and J are TRBV19 and TRBJ2-3, with 7 positions matching TRBD2. Germline lookup yields CDR1 LNHDA and CDR2 SQIVND (reference sequence). The V and J ends lost 4 bases and 4 bases, in that order; junction bases with no gene match: 5. CDR3 length: 14 residues. The CDR3 DNA sequence: TGTGCCAGTAGTAGCGGGAGTTATGCAGATACGCAGTATTTT. Translation: CASSSGSYADTQYF.

The gene calls are TRBV12-3 or TRBV12-4 and TRBJ2-1, with D unresolved. The V end lost 4 bases, the J end lost 5 bases, and 9 bases lay between the germline ends. This CDR3 is built from 13 residues. CDR3 loop: CASSYQLHNEQFF. As DNA, the CDR3 is TGTGCCAGCAGTTACCAACTTCACAATGAGCAGTTCTTC.

This clone has only a few counts. The V call is TRBV7-8, the J call TRBJ2-7, with 10 nucleotides matching TRBD1. The germline V gene has CDR1 SGHVS and CDR2 FQNEAQ. V shed 5 bases and J 1 base; nucleotides not matched to a gene: 2. The length of the CDR3 is 14 residues. The chain's CDR3 is CASSPDRGSYEQYF. DNA of the CDR3: TGTGCCAGCAGCCCGGACAGGGGGTCCTACGAGCAGTACTTC.

The rearrangement links TRBV2 to TRBJ1-5; TRBD1 aligns across 8 bases. The CDR3 loop spans 15 amino acids. Losses at the gene ends were 4 bases for V and 4 bases for J; bases not matched to a gene: 6. Per the germline V gene, CDR1 is SNHLY and CDR2 is FYNNEI. The CDR3 loop reads CASSAGQGRNQPQHF. The CDR3, as DNA: TGTGCCAGCAGTGCAGGACAGGGTCGGAATCAGCCCCAGCATTTT.

The chain is built from TRBV5-4 and TRBJ2-2, with 12 nucleotides matching TRBD2. There are 14 residues in the CDR3. With V trimmed by 7 bases and J by 6 bases, 4 bases remained unmatched. Germline assignment: CDR1 SGHNT and CDR2 YYREEE (reference sequence). CDR3 residues: CASGSSGGAGELFF. CDR3 coding DNA: TGTGCCAGCGGGTCTAGCGGGGGGGCCGGGGAGCTGTTTTTT.

This clone was seen a single time. This chain connects TRBV7-9 to TRBJ1-6, with 8 nucleotides matching TRBD1. Germline CDR1 reads SEHNR; CDR2 reads FQNEAQ (reference sequence). J was trimmed by 10 bases and V by 3 bases; bases with no gene match: 11. The CDR3 length is 16 residues. The CDR3 loop is CASSLGAGGAESPLHF. CDR3 in DNA: TGTGCCAGCAGCTTGGGGGCAGGGGGCGCCGAATCACCCCTCCACTTT. Looking up the rest from reference TRBV7-9 and TRBJ1-6 gives the full variable domain: DTGVSQNPRHKITKRGQNVTFRCDPISEHNRLYWYRQTLGQGPEFLTYFQNEAQLEKSRLLSDRFSAERPKGSFSTLEIQRTEQGDSAMYLCASSLGAGGAESPLHFGNGTRLTVT.

The rearrangement uses TRBV2 and TRBJ2-1; TRBD2 matches 7 bases. Germline CDR1 reads SNHLY; CDR2 reads FYNNEI. The CDR3 extends over 14 amino acids. The V and J ends lost 2 bases and 6 bases, in that order; junction bases with no gene match: 4. The DNA for the CDR3 is TGTGCCAGCAGTGAATGGGGGGGTCGCAATGAGCAGTTCTTC. Translating it yields CASSEWGGRNEQFF.

This CDR3 is CASSLDRGRAETQYF. The CDR3 DNA follows: TGTGCCAGCAGCCTTGACAGGGGGCGTGCGGAGACCCAGTACTTC. J is TRBJ2-5 and V is TRBV14; 10 bases are shared with TRBD1. J gave up 5 bases and V 4 bases, and 7 bases lay outside the gene matches. Germline values: CDR1 SGHDN, CDR2 FVKESK. The CDR3 has 15 amino acids.

This clone turned up a few times. The V call is TRBV6-2 or TRBV6-3, the J call TRBJ2-7; a possible D gene is TRBD2 (6 bases). In germline, CDR1 is MNHEY, CDR2 SVGEGT. The CDR3 contains 15 residues. Trimming left V 2 bases short and J 3 bases short, with 14 bases between. The CDR3 sequence is CASSYVGGTYYEQYF. CDR3 nucleotide sequence: TGTGCCAGCAGTTACGTCGGCGGGACTTACTACGAGCAGTACTTC.

This clone was detected only once. The chain links TRBV28 to TRBJ2-2; 12 bases align to TRBD2. The CDR3 has 17 residues. The V gene end was trimmed by 5 bases and the J gene end by 5 bases; junction bases not matched to a gene: 9. Germline V gene lookup returns CDR1 MDHEN and CDR2 SYDVKM. The DNA of the CDR3 is TGTGCCAGCAGTCCCGAAACTCTAGCGGGAGGGACCGGGGAGCTGTTTTTT. This codes for CASSPETLAGGTGELFF.

CDR3 sequence (DNA): TGTGCCATTGGGACAGGGGGCAATCAGCCCCAGCATTTT. As protein: CAIGTGGNQPQHF. The chain couples TRBV10-3 to TRBJ1-5, with 10 nucleotides matching TRBD1. CDR1 and CDR2 from the germline V gene are ENHRY and SYGVKD. The trim removed 9 bases at V and 2 bases at J, leaving 1 base unmatched. CDR3 length equals 13 residues.

V usage is TRBV30 and J usage is TRBJ1-5; 7 bases agree with TRBD1. From germline, CDR1 is GTSNPN and CDR2 SVGIG (reference sequence). There are 15 residues in the CDR3. With 1 base clipped from V and 0 bases from J, the junction kept 3 bases outside the gene matches. CDR3 nucleotide sequence: TGTGCCTGGAGTGAACAGGGGCATAGCAATCAGCCCCAGCATTTT. This translates into CAWSEQGHSNQPQHF.

This clone appeared a single time. J is TRBJ2-5 and V is TRBV6-1; 8 nucleotides align to TRBD2. V was pared by 1 base and J by 5 bases, with 9 bases of the junction left unmatched. Germline V lookup: CDR1 MNHNS, CDR2 SASEGT. CDR3 length: 16 amino acids. CDR3 bases: TGTGCCAGCAGTGAAGTTTGGGCTAGCGGGTTCGAGACCCAGTACTTC. It encodes CASSEVWASGFETQYF.

The chain has TRBV5-1 and TRBJ1-5; D is perhaps TRBD1 (5 bases). The CDR3 runs to 15 residues. CDR1 SGHRS and CDR2 YFSETQ come from the germline V gene. The germline V and J ends were trimmed by 0 bases and 6 bases, with 13 bases remaining between them. The CDR3 region has the DNA TGCGCCAGCAGCTTGGATGCAGGGTGGGGTCAGCCCCAGCATTTT. Translating gives CASSLDAGWGQPQHF. The whole variable domain, remainder taken from reference TRBV5-1 and TRBJ1-5, is KAGVTQTPRYLIKTRGQQVTLSCSPISGHRSVSWYQQTPGQGLQFLFEYFSETQRNKGNFPGRFSGRQFSNSRSEMNVSTLELGDSALYLCASSLDAGWGQPQHFGDGTRLSIL.

This sequence joins TRBV6-5 and TRBJ1-1, with a possible D match to TRBD1 (6 bases). The CDR3 has 15 amino acids. From germline, CDR1 is MNHEY and CDR2 SVGAGI. Trimming removed 0 bases at V and 5 bases at J, with 13 bases between. The CDR3 sequence: CASSYSMGAGTEAFF. In DNA form, the CDR3 reads TGTGCCAGCAGTTACTCAATGGGGGCTGGTACTGAAGCTTTCTTT.

The chain links TRBV6-5 to TRBJ1-3, with D possibly matching TRBD1 (5 bases). The length of the CDR3 is 15 residues. Germline CDR1 reads MNHEY; CDR2 reads SVGAGI. V dropped 7 bases and J dropped 1 base, with 14 bases sitting between them. The CDR3, as DNA: TGTGCCAGCATCCTAGCCGGGACTTCTGGAAACACCATATATTTT. The encoded protein is CASILAGTSGNTIYF.